Listed below are T cell receptor beta chains from one sample, sequenced in a study of graft-versus-host responses after intestinal transplantation. Profiled with immunoSEQ multiplex PCR; TCRdb holds only in-frame clones, not every one. The table has tens of thousands of clones, approximately 84% seen once. No antigens are known for them. Specimen: unstimulated CD4+ T cells sorted from spleen or lymph node cells, collected before transplant. These TCRs come from a human donor who was the organ donor for an intestinal transplant. The CDR3 runs from the conserved cysteine through the conserved F or W. The D gene is left open where the match is weak. Size is omitted from some rows. Given values are once, few, many or a class for expanded clones.

d_call	v_call	clone_size	j_call	cdr3_aa	cdr3_nt
NA	TRBV19	NA	TRBJ1-2	CASRHYGYTF	TGTGCCAGTAGACACTATGGCTACACCTTC
NA	TRBV4-3	NA	TRBJ1-3	CASSQEYRSSGNTIYF	TGCGCCAGCAGCCAAGAGTACAGGTCCTCTGGAAACACCATATATTTT
NA	TRBV5-1	once	TRBJ2-2	CASSLRRDNTGELFF	TGCGCCAGCAGCTTGAGACGGGACAACACCGGGGAGCTGTTTTTT
NA	TRBV19	NA	TRBJ2-7	CASSDRTYEQYF	TGTGCCAGTAGTGACAGGACCTACGAGCAGTACTTC
NA	TRBV14	NA	TRBJ1-3	CASSPGHSGNTIYF	TGTGCCAGCAGCCCCGGACACTCTGGAAACACCATATATTTT
TRBD1	TRBV7-8	NA	TRBJ1-2	CASSHGTGHGYTF	TGTGCCAGCAGCCACGGGACAGGGCATGGCTACACCTTC
TRBD2	TRBV7-2	NA	TRBJ2-3	CASSRTSATDTQYF	TGTGCCAGCAGCAGGACTAGCGCCACAGATACGCAGTATTTT
NA	TRBV7-2	NA	TRBJ1-6	CASSLARAGASPLHF	TGTGCCAGCAGCTTAGCTAGGGCAGGAGCTTCACCCCTCCACTTT
TRBD1	TRBV2	NA	TRBJ1-5	CASRGRTGGRPQHF	TGTGCCAGCAGGGGTAGGACAGGGGGGAGGCCCCAGCATTTT
NA	TRBV10-3	NA	TRBJ2-1	CAISAFAGQTYNEQFF	TGTGCCATCAGTGCATTTGCGGGCCAGACTTACAATGAGCAGTTCTTC
TRBD2	TRBV11-2	NA	TRBJ2-3	CASSLSGRAGDTQYF	TGTGCCAGCAGCTTAAGCGGGAGGGCCGGAGATACGCAGTATTTT
TRBD1	TRBV4-1	NA	TRBJ1-6	CASSPPRGDRMISPLHF	TGCGCCAGCAGCCCCCCGAGGGGGGACAGGATGATTTCACCCCTCCACTTT
NA	TRBV5-4	NA	TRBJ1-2	CASSLGRETNGYTF	TGTGCCAGCAGCTTGGGCCGGGAGACCAATGGCTACACCTTC
NA	TRBV10-3	few	TRBJ2-7	CAISGRTYEQYF	TGTGCCATCAGCGGGAGAACCTACGAGCAGTACTTC
NA	TRBV3-1/TRBV3-2	NA	TRBJ2-5	CASGETQYF	TGTGCCAGCGGAGAGACCCAGTACTTC
NA	TRBV6-1	NA	TRBJ1-4	CASSVPQGGYEKLFF	TGTGCCAGCAGCGTTCCCCAGGGCGGGTATGAAAAACTGTTTTTT
NA	TRBV19	NA	TRBJ2-7	CASSIYWGYEQYF	TGTGCCAGTAGTATATATTGGGGCTACGAGCAGTACTTC
NA	TRBV6-1	NA	TRBJ1-5	CASSEAGGLSQPQHF	TGTGCCAGCAGTGAAGCAGGGGGGCTGAGTCAGCCCCAGCATTTT
NA	TRBV6-1	NA	TRBJ2-3	CASSIRGQGPDTQYF	TGTGCCAGCAGTATCCGGGGGCAAGGCCCAGATACGCAGTATTTT
TRBD1	TRBV7-8	NA	TRBJ1-6	CASSLGDRRDNSPLHF	TGTGCCAGCAGCTTAGGGGACAGGCGGGATAATTCACCCCTCCACTTT
TRBD1	TRBV13	NA	TRBJ1-5	CASSLVTGDGNNNQPQHF	TGTGCCAGCAGCTTAGTGACAGGGGACGGGAATAACAATCAGCCCCAGCATTTT
NA	TRBV27	NA	TRBJ2-3	CASSLSPGDTQYF	TGTGCCAGCAGTTTAAGTCCGGGAGATACGCAGTATTTT
TRBD2	TRBV9	NA	TRBJ2-3	CASSVGAGSDTQYF	TGTGCCAGCAGCGTAGGAGCGGGATCAGATACGCAGTATTTT
NA	TRBV6-1	few	TRBJ2-5	CASSGTLQETQYF	TGTGCCAGCAGTGGGACATTGCAAGAGACCCAGTACTTC